Shown below are 29 T cell receptor beta chains from a single sample sequenced in a study of blood T cell repertoires in COVID-19. The table came from immunoSEQ multiplex PCR; TCRdb's copy has only in-frame clones and leaves some out. The sample lists some 200,000 clones, around four fifths occurring once. The sequencing sample was made of peripheral blood. These receptors came from a man under 40 with active or convalescent COVID-19.

In its sample, this clone was seen a few times. The CDR3 region has the DNA TGTGCCAGCAGTTTATCCCAGGGCGAGCAGTACGTC. This encodes CASSLSQGEQYV. The gene calls are TRBV28 and TRBJ2-7, with D perhaps TRBD1 (5 bases). There are 12 residues in the CDR3. V dropped 1 base and J dropped 6 bases, with 7 bases sitting between them. Germline V lookup: CDR1 MDHEN, CDR2 SYDVKM.

This chain uses TRBV19 with TRBJ2-3; D may be TRBD2 (6 bases). Between the trimmed V and J ends, which lost 5 bases and 0 bases, there was a span of 9 bases. The CDR3 extends over 14 amino acids. The germline V gene has CDR1 LNHDA and CDR2 SQIVND (reference sequence). The CDR3 coding sequence is TGTGCCAGTAGTGCGAGCGGGAGCACAGATACGCAGTATTTT. It codes for CASSASGSTDTQYF.

V gene TRBV14 combines with J gene TRBJ1-2, with D unresolved. The CDR3 runs to 13 residues. Germline CDR1 and CDR2: SGHDN and FVKESK. Trimming stripped 4 bases from V and 4 bases from J, with 10 bases between. The DNA for the CDR3 is TGTGCCAGCAGCCTAGGCGGGGTCTATGGCTACACCTTC. This translates into CASSLGGVYGYTF.

V and J are TRBV24-1 and TRBJ2-3; 7 bases agree with TRBD2. This CDR3 is built from 13 residues. V lost 7 bases to trimming and J lost 6 bases; unmatched junction nucleotides: 6. Germline CDR1 reads KGHDR; CDR2 reads SFDVKD. CDR3 nucleotide sequence: TGTGCCACCAGCCGGACCGGGGGGGATACGCAGTATTTT. It yields the protein CATSRTGGDTQYF.

This clone is a singleton in its sample. The J gene is TRBJ1-3, the V gene TRBV3-1 (or the pseudogene TRBV3-2), with TRBD1 identical over 11 bases. The CDR3 extends over 15 amino acids. Trimming removed 5 bases from V and 7 bases from J; junction bases left unmatched: 7. CDR1 is LGHDT, CDR2 YNNKEL, per germline (reference sequence). Written as DNA, the CDR3 is TGTGCCAGCAGCACTCCTGGACAGGGGGCGAACACCATATATTTT. This codes for CASSTPGQGANTIYF.

This clone has a handful of counts. V usage is TRBV7-2 and J usage is TRBJ2-1; D perhaps matches TRBD1 (5 bases). The germline V gene encodes CDR1 SGHTA and CDR2 FQGNSA. V was cut by 4 bases and J by 7 bases, with 17 bases left in between. This CDR3 has 15 residues. The CDR3 DNA sequence: TGTGCCAGCAGCTCCCAGGGTCACGCGAGGAATGAGCAGTTCTTC. Its protein product is CASSSQGHARNEQFF. The variable domain in full, with the rest retrieved from reference TRBV7-2 and TRBJ2-1, is GAGVSQSPSNKVTEKGKDVELRCDPISGHTALYWYRQSLGQGLEFLIYFQGNSAPDKSGLPSDRFSAERTGGSVSTLTIQRTQQEDSAVYLCASSSQGHARNEQFFGPGTRLTVL.

The genes are TRBV20-1 and TRBJ2-7, with D unresolved. Germline lookup yields CDR1 DFQATT and CDR2 SNEGSKA (reference sequence). This CDR3 has 11 amino acids. Trimming pared 3 bases from V and 3 bases from J, leaving 6 bases between. Written as DNA, the CDR3 is TGCAGTGCTAGGTCAGGCTACGAGCAGTACTTC. Residues: CSARSGYEQYF.

This clone has a handful of counts. The rearrangement links TRBV27 to TRBJ1-1, with D perhaps matching TRBD1 (5 bases). CDR3 size: 12 residues. Trimming took 5 bases from V and 11 from J, leaving 15 bases between them. Germline assignment: CDR1 MNHEY and CDR2 SMNVEV (reference sequence). CDR3 sequence: CASSSGAAGAFF. CDR3 DNA sequence: TGTGCCAGCAGTAGTGGGGCGGCGGGGGCTTTCTTT.

Notes on this clone: Other nucleotide sequences in the sample specify the same CDR3. The chain is built from TRBV18 and TRBJ1-1; a possible D gene is TRBD1 (6 bases). The CDR3 length is 14 residues. CDR1 and CDR2 from the germline V gene are KGHSH and LQKENI. With 2 bases removed from V and 4 bases from J, the gap between germline ends came to 11 bases. The CDR3 nucleotides read TGTGCCAGCTCACCAGGGGGGGGCGGCACTGAAGCTTTCTTT. Protein sequence: CASSPGGGGTEAFF.

The chain combines TRBV12-3 or TRBV12-4 with TRBJ1-1; no reliable D call. V was pared by 2 bases and J by 0 bases, with 4 bases between. This CDR3 has 13 amino acids. CDR3: CASSLILNTEAFF. CDR3 coding DNA: TGTGCCAGCAGTTTAATATTGAACACTGAAGCTTTCTTT.

This chain links TRBV19 with TRBJ2-2, with 10 bases identical to TRBD1. The V and J ends lost 0 bases and 7 bases, in that order; junction bases with no gene match: 2. Per germline, CDR1 LNHDA and CDR2 SQIVND (reference sequence). There are 15 residues in the CDR3. The CDR3: CASSIETGGGGELFF. The CDR3 nucleotides read TGTGCCAGTAGTATAGAGACAGGGGGCGGCGGGGAGCTGTTTTTT.

In the case of this clone: Compared with germline, one end of the junction differs, possibly owing to a read error. This chain connects TRBV7-7 to TRBJ2-2; D uncertain. From germline, CDR1 is SSHAT and CDR2 FNYEAQ (reference sequence). The CDR3 totals 16 residues. The CDR3 spells CASSPSPPTKPGELFF. The CDR3 DNA is TGTGCTAGCAGCCCCTCGCCCCCTACTAAACCCGGGGAGCTGTTTTTT.

V is TRBV6-5 and J is TRBJ1-1; D is ambiguous. Looked up from germline, CDR1 is MNHEY and CDR2 is SVGAGI. This CDR3 is built from 14 residues. V was shortened by 0 bases and J by 6 bases, with 11 bases between the two germline ends. The CDR3 sequence: CASSYSEPNAEAFF. The CDR3 DNA follows: TGTGCCAGCAGTTACTCCGAGCCTAACGCTGAAGCTTTCTTT.

This chain links TRBV28 with TRBJ1-1; D is unresolved. This CDR3 is 12 amino acids long. The V end was cut by 6 bases, the J end by 5 bases, with 10 bases between. Germline CDR1 reads MDHEN; CDR2 reads SYDVKM. The CDR3: CASSSWATEAFF. The CDR3 nucleotides are TGTGCCAGCAGCTCCTGGGCGACTGAAGCTTTCTTT. The whole variable domain, filled in from reference TRBV28 and TRBJ1-1, reads DVKVTQSSRYLVKRTGEKVFLECVQDMDHENMFWYRQDPGLGLRLIYFSYDVKMKEKGDIPEGYSVSREKKERFSLILESASTNQTSMYLCASSSWATEAFFGQGTRLTVV.

This sequence joins TRBV19 and TRBJ1-6; D possibly corresponds to TRBD1 (6 bases). V lost 6 bases and J lost 5, with 14 bases in between. The germline V gene encodes CDR1 LNHDA and CDR2 SQIVND (reference sequence). This CDR3 has 15 amino acids. The DNA for the CDR3 is TGTGCCAGTAGAACCCTGGACAGAAATAATTCACCCCTCCACTTT. Translation: CASRTLDRNNSPLHF.

This clone was recorded only once. The gene calls are TRBV6-5 and TRBJ1-1; 7 bases match TRBD1. Germline CDR1 is MNHEY and CDR2 is SVGAGI. The J segment lost 5 bases and the V segment lost 2 bases, leaving 8 bases of the junction unmatched. The CDR3 has 15 residues. The chain's CDR3 is CASSYAGGGGTEAFF. The CDR3 region has the DNA TGTGCCAGCAGTTACGCCGGAGGGGGCGGTACTGAAGCTTTCTTT.

This chain uses TRBV5-1 with TRBJ2-5; tentative D call: TRBD1 (5 bases). Germline V gene sequence: CDR1 SGHRS, CDR2 YFSETQ. This CDR3 is 12 amino acids long. The V gene lost 0 bases and the J gene lost 5 bases, with 5 bases spanning the gap. The CDR3 nucleotides are TGCGCCAGCAGCTTGGAGGGGGAGACCCAGTACTTC. Translating it yields CASSLEGETQYF.

The table lists this clone with a few counts. In nucleotides, the CDR3 is TGTGCCACCAGTGACCCAGGACAGGGGAGGACTGAAGCTTTCTTT. It is translated as CATSDPGQGRTEAFF. The chain joins TRBV24-1 to TRBJ1-1; 9 positions agree with TRBD1. CDR1 is KGHDR and CDR2 is SFDVKD in the germline V gene. The CDR3 loop spans 15 amino acids. Germline trimming cut 4 bases from V and 5 bases from J; bases unmatched to any gene: 7.

This clone was recorded a few times. V is TRBV6-1 and J is TRBJ1-2; possibly TRBD1 for D (5 bases). This CDR3 is 14 amino acids long. The V gene's germline CDR1 is MNHNS and CDR2 SASEGT. The V end lost 3 bases, the J end lost 7 bases, and 15 bases lay between the germline ends. DNA for the CDR3: TGTGCCAGCAGTGAGCGCACTCTAAGGGGTGGCTACACCTTC. Translating gives CASSERTLRGGYTF.

The V and J genes are TRBV28 and TRBJ2-1; the match to TRBD2 covers 8 bases. Trimming cost V 7 bases and J 2 bases; bases outside gene matches: 1. The CDR3 has 13 amino acids. Germline-derived CDR1 and CDR2 are MDHEN and SYDVKM. CDR3 region: CASNGGAYNEQFF. The CDR3 DNA sequence: TGTGCCAGCAACGGGGGGGCCTACAATGAGCAGTTCTTC.

This clone was seen only a few times. The chain joins TRBV4-1 to TRBJ2-1, with TRBD2 matching over 11 bases. The trim removed 3 bases at V and 4 bases at J, leaving 2 bases unmatched. CDR3 length: 15 residues. Germline V gene sequence: CDR1 MGHRA, CDR2 YSYEKL. CDR3 in DNA: TGCGCCAGCAGCCAGGGACTAGCGGTGTACAATGAGCAGTTCTTC. Translating gives CASSQGLAVYNEQFF.

This clone has just a few counts. The rearrangement links TRBV5-4 to TRBJ2-2; 7 nucleotides agree with TRBD1. The CDR3 is 16 amino acids. J lost 5 bases, V lost 3 bases, and 10 bases had no gene match. From germline, CDR1 is SGHNT and CDR2 YYREEE (reference sequence). CDR3 region: CASSSRGTVKTGELFF. In DNA, the CDR3 is TGTGCCAGCAGCTCGAGAGGGACAGTCAAAACCGGGGAGCTGTTTTTT.

The rearrangement uses TRBV29-1 and TRBJ2-7, with a possible D match to TRBD1 (5 bases). The CDR3 length is 13 residues. Deletions cut 4 bases from V and 0 bases from J, with 10 bases between. Germline V gives CDR1 SQVTM, CDR2 ANQGSEA. DNA for the CDR3: TGCAGCGTTGGCAGGGCCCTCTCCTACGAGCAGTACTTC. It encodes CSVGRALSYEQYF.

Written as DNA, the CDR3 is TGTGCCACCAGACAGGGTCTAGAAAAACTGTTTTTT. It codes for CATRQGLEKLFF. The V call is TRBV19, the J call TRBJ1-4; 7 nucleotides match TRBD1. Germline V gene data show CDR1 as LNHDA and CDR2 as SQIVND (reference sequence). CDR3 size: 12 residues. V trimming: 10 bases; J trimming: 8 bases; junction bases outside the gene matches: 7.

The chain employs TRBV11-2 and TRBJ1-4; D gene unclear. This CDR3 spans 15 amino acids. CDR1 SGHAT and CDR2 FQNNGV come from the germline V gene. V dropped 1 base and J dropped 3 bases, with 9 bases sitting between them. CDR3 bases: TGTGCCAGCAGCTTAGTCACTCTCGCTAATGAAAAACTGTTTTTT. Protein product: CASSLVTLANEKLFF.

The CDR3: CASSLGQGGIYEQYF. CDR3 nucleotides: TGTGCCAGCAGCTTGGGGCAGGGGGGTATCTACGAGCAGTACTTC. The chain couples TRBV7-2 to TRBJ2-7; tentative D call: TRBD1 (7 bases). This CDR3 contains 15 residues. CDR1 SGHTA and CDR2 FQGNSA come from the germline V gene. Trimming cost V 3 bases and J 3 bases, with 15 bases left between them.

The chain joins TRBV5-1 to TRBJ2-6, with 7 positions matching TRBD1. CDR1 is SGHRS and CDR2 is YFSETQ in the germline V gene. This CDR3 is built from 18 residues. The V segment lost 3 bases and the J segment 0 bases; nucleotides outside the gene matches: 9. This CDR3 is CASSWARDSPSGANVLTF. CDR3 nucleotide sequence: TGCGCCAGCAGCTGGGCCCGGGACAGCCCCTCTGGGGCCAACGTCCTGACTTTC.

The chain carries TRBV9 and TRBJ2-3, with 9 nucleotides matching TRBD2. Germline CDR1 reads SGDLS; CDR2 reads YYNGEE. This CDR3 is 16 amino acids long. V gave up 3 bases and J gave up 4 bases; unmatched junction bases: 9. Here the CDR3 reads CASSALAAGGSDTQYF. In DNA, the CDR3 is TGTGCCAGCAGCGCACTAGCTGCGGGAGGGTCAGATACGCAGTATTTT.

The chain employs TRBV3-1 (or the pseudogene TRBV3-2) and TRBJ2-1, with 7 bases aligning to TRBD2. V lost 1 base and J lost 6; bases outside the gene matches: 21. The germline V gene has CDR1 LGHDT and CDR2 YNNKEL (reference sequence). The CDR3 sequence is 20 residues long. The CDR3 DNA sequence: TGTGCCAGCAGCCAAGGAGTGTTTAGCGGGCTCGTAACCCGGGGCAATGAGCAGTTCTTC. It encodes CASSQGVFSGLVTRGNEQFF.